The sequence of this TCR beta chain was determined in a study of early T cells in non-severe SARS-CoV-2 infection. The overall study: Unsorted whole blood bulk RNA was sequenced, with unpaired chains.

This clonotype has a count of ten or more. What it binds is not known. V was clipped by 2 bases and J by 5 bases, with 12 bases between them. The CDR3 covers 14 residues. Germline V gene data show CDR1 as SQVTM and CDR2 as ANQGSEA. Study-level points and caveats: VDJdb matching favored anti-spike CD8 responses, missing private and CD4 specificities.

Attachment of unique molecular identifiers to individual cDNA molecules was performed. Using its own MiXCR run on the 5' RACE reads, TCRdb lists one record per CDR3 protein. The sample has 97,000 or so distinct CDR3 sequences, roughly 11% seen once; the top ten hold 4.7%. The sequences come from whole blood, collected at baseline. The chain carries TRBV29-1 and TRBJ2-2; perhaps TRBD1 as D (6 bases). The receptor comes from an adult who was a healthcare worker with PCR-confirmed SARS-CoV-2 infection or an uninfected control (not recorded which). CDR3: CSVERDKGTGELFF. The CDR3 region has the DNA TGCAGCGTTGAAAGGGACAAAGGTACCGGGGAGCTGTTTTTT.